Following are 15 T cell receptor beta chains from one sample sequenced in a study of blood T cell repertoires in COVID-19. Assay: immunoSEQ multiplex PCR; the TCRdb copy retains only in-frame clones and omits some. The profile shows fewer than 350,000 clones, roughly 85% of them singletons. Input material: PBMCs or T cells enriched from blood (not recorded which). The receptors derive from a woman aged 40 to 49 with acute COVID-19.

The V call is TRBV3-1 (or the pseudogene TRBV3-2), the J call TRBJ2-2; possible D gene TRBD2, 6 bases. Deletions cut 0 bases from V and 7 bases from J, with 15 bases between. CDR1 and CDR2 (germline): LGHDT, YNNKEL (reference sequence). The CDR3 totals 16 residues. In DNA, the CDR3 is TGTGCCAGCAGCCAAGATATTAAGCCCGGGGGCGGGGAGCTGTTTTTT. This encodes CASSQDIKPGGGELFF.

CDR3: CASSQEIGRSYEQYF. For the CDR3, the DNA is TGTGCCAGCAGCCAAGAAATCGGGAGGAGCTACGAGCAGTACTTC. The chain uses TRBV3-1 (or the pseudogene TRBV3-2) and TRBJ2-7; TRBD2 matches at 7 bases. The CDR3 is 15 residues long. After removal of 0 bases from V and 3 bases from J, the junction contained 5 bases not matched to a gene. Germline CDR1 and CDR2: LGHDT and YNNKEL (reference sequence).

This sequence joins TRBV27 and TRBJ2-7; 10 bases agree with TRBD2. The CDR3 is made up of 16 amino acids. V lost 3 bases, J lost 2 bases, and 7 bases stayed unmatched. Germline V gene sequence: CDR1 MNHEY, CDR2 SMNVEV (reference sequence). The CDR3 loop reads CASSFHLAGAAYEQYF. In DNA, the CDR3 is TGTGCCAGCAGTTTTCATCTAGCGGGAGCGGCCTACGAGCAGTACTTC.

As concerns this clone: The sample has other DNA sequences that encode this CDR3 too. V is TRBV6-5 and J is TRBJ1-4; TRBD1 matches at 7 bases. CDR3 length: 14 residues. Trimming at V came to 5 bases and at J to 5 bases, leaving 5 bases not matched to a gene. CDR1 and CDR2 from the germline V gene are MNHEY and SVGAGI. The CDR3 nucleotides read TGTGCCAGCAGTCCGGGACAGAGAAATGAAAAACTGTTTTTT. The encoded protein is CASSPGQRNEKLFF.

This chain uses TRBV28 with TRBJ1-2, with D possibly TRBD1 on 5 matching bases. The V end was cut by 1 base, the J end by 7 bases, with 19 bases between. This CDR3 region has 16 residues. Germline V gene sequence: CDR1 MDHEN, CDR2 SYDVKM. The CDR3 DNA follows: TGTGCCAGCAGTTTATCGGACGTTGGCGGGGCGGTTGGCTACACCTTC. This translates into CASSLSDVGGAVGYTF.

Written as DNA, the CDR3 is TGTGCCAGCAGCCCGGGACTAGCGGGGGAGACCCAGTACTTC. Protein sequence: CASSPGLAGETQYF. The V and J genes are TRBV7-2 and TRBJ2-5; 13 bases match TRBD2. The V gene end was trimmed by 5 bases and the J gene end by 5 bases; junction bases not matched to a gene: 2. This CDR3 is 14 amino acids long. The germline V gene has CDR1 SGHTA and CDR2 FQGNSA.

Concerning this clone itself: This specimen includes other DNA sequences encoding the same CDR3. The CDR3 DNA follows: TGTGCCAGCAGCGTAGGAGGCGGTAGGTCCTACAATGAGCAGTTCTTC. Translating it yields CASSVGGGRSYNEQFF. V is TRBV9 and J is TRBJ2-1; D remains unclear. V was trimmed by 0 bases and J by 1 base, leaving 11 bases between them. This CDR3 has 16 amino acids. Germline assignment: CDR1 SGDLS and CDR2 YYNGEE.

This CDR3 reads CASSFAYGQGIDEAFF. DNA of the CDR3: TGTGCCAGCAGTTTTGCGTACGGACAGGGTATAGATGAAGCTTTCTTT. The genes are TRBV27 and TRBJ1-1, with 8 bases that match TRBD1. The germline CDR1 and CDR2 sequences are MNHEY and SMNVEV (reference sequence). With V trimmed by 3 bases and J by 7 bases, 13 bases remained unmatched. CDR3 length: 16 amino acids.

The chain carries TRBV9 and TRBJ1-6, with a weak D call TRBD1 (5 bases). With 0 bases removed from V and 8 bases from J, the gap between germline ends came to 12 bases. The CDR3 is 15 residues long. Per germline, CDR1 SGDLS and CDR2 YYNGEE. CDR3 protein: CASSVGGRDDSPLHF. The CDR3 coding sequence is TGTGCCAGCAGCGTAGGAGGCAGGGATGATTCACCCCTCCACTTT.

The V gene is TRBV9, the J gene TRBJ2-1; TRBD2 might be the D (6 bases). In germline, CDR1 is SGDLS, CDR2 YYNGEE. The V end lost 0 bases, the J end lost 3 bases, and 10 bases lay between the germline ends. The CDR3 sequence is 15 residues long. CDR3 sequence (DNA): TGTGCCAGCAGCGTAGATCGGGAGCTCTACAATGAGCAGTTCTTC. Protein sequence: CASSVDRELYNEQFF.

This clone came up once. The chain is built from TRBV24-1 and TRBJ1-5, with 8 bases fitting TRBD1. V trimming: 7 bases; J trimming: 6 bases; junction bases outside the gene matches: 4. Germline V gene data show CDR1 as KGHDR and CDR2 as SFDVKD. The CDR3 is 13 amino acids. CDR3 in DNA: TGTGCCACCAGCGACAGGGGTACTCAGCCCCAGCATTTT. Residues: CATSDRGTQPQHF.

The CDR3 protein is CASKPGGQNTEAFF. CDR3 in DNA: TGTGCCAGCAAACCAGGGGGCCAGAACACTGAAGCTTTCTTT. This rearrangement joins TRBV27 to TRBJ1-1, with 8 bases matching TRBD1. CDR1 is MNHEY and CDR2 is SMNVEV in the germline V gene (reference sequence). V trimming: 7 bases; J trimming: 1 base; junction bases outside the gene matches: 5. The CDR3 runs 14 residues.

A single count supports this clone. The genes are TRBV19 and TRBJ2-2, with 8 bases identical to TRBD2. V lost 7 bases to trimming and J lost 2 bases; unmatched junction nucleotides: 6. This CDR3 comprises 15 residues. Germline assignment: CDR1 LNHDA and CDR2 SQIVND (reference sequence). Here the CDR3 reads CASIRGGKNTGELFF. The CDR3 DNA follows: TGTGCCAGTATTCGCGGGGGGAAAAACACCGGGGAGCTGTTTTTT.

This chain connects TRBV5-6 to TRBJ1-2, with TRBD1 identical over 7 bases. Losses at the gene ends were 4 bases for V and 8 bases for J; bases not matched to a gene: 14. The CDR3 is 15 residues long. Germline V gene sequence: CDR1 SGHDT, CDR2 YYEEEE. CDR3 coding DNA: TGTGCCAGCAGCCCCACAGGGGCAGATTGGCAGGGCTACACCTTC. Translation: CASSPTGADWQGYTF.

This chain links TRBV12-3 or TRBV12-4 with TRBJ2-1, with D hard to call. Trimming pared 6 bases from V and 15 bases from J, leaving 15 bases between. CDR3 size: 11 residues. The CDR3 loop is CASSEDRGSFF. The DNA for the CDR3 is TGTGCCAGCAGCGAAGACCGAGGCTCGTTCTTC.